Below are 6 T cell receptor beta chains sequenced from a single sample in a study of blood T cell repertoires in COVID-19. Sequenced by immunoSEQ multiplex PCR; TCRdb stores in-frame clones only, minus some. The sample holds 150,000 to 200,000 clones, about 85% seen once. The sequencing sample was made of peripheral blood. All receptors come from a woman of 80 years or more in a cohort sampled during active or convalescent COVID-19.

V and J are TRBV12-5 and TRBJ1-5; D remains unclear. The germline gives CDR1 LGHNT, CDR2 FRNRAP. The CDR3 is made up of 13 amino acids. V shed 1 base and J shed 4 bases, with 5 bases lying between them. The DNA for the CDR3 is TGTGCTAGTGGTTTGGCCCTTAATCAGCCCCAGCATTTT. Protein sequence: CASGLALNQPQHF.

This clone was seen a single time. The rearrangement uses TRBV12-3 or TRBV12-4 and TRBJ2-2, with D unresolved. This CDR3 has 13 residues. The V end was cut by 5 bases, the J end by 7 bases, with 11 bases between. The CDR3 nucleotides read TGTGCCAGCAGTACTATTTTGGACGGGGAGCTGTTTTTT. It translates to CASSTILDGELFF.

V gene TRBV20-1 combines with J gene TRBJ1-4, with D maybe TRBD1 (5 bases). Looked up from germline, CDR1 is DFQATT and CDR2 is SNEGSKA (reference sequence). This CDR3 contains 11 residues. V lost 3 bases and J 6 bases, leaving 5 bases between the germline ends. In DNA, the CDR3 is TGCAGTGCTAGGACAGATGAAAAACTGTTTTTT. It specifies CSARTDEKLFF.

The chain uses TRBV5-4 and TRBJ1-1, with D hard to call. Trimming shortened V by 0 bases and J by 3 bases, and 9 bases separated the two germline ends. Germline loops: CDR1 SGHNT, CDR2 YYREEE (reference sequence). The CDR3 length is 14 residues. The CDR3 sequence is CASSLARSYTEAFF. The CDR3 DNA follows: TGTGCCAGCAGCTTGGCCCGGTCGTACACTGAAGCTTTCTTT.

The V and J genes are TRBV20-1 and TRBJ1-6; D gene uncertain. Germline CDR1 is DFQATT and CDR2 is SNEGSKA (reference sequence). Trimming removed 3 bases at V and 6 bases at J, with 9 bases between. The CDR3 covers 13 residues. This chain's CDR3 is CSASVERNSPLHF. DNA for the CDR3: TGCAGTGCTAGTGTGGAGCGTAATTCACCCCTCCACTTT.

The CDR3 sequence: CASSIDNRVSIQYF. The CDR3 nucleotides read TGTGCCAGTAGTATAGATAACAGGGTCAGCATTCAGTACTTC. The chain is built from TRBV19 and TRBJ2-4, with D possibly being TRBD1 (6 bases). Looked up from germline, CDR1 is LNHDA and CDR2 is SQIVND (reference sequence). The CDR3 has 14 amino acids. The V and J ends lost 0 bases and 9 bases respectively, with 12 bases between them. The full variable domain, in which reference TRBV19 and TRBJ2-4 provide the parts outside the CDR3, is DGGITQSPKYLFRKEGQNVTLSCEQNLNHDAMYWYRQDPGQGLRLIYYSQIVNDFQKGDIAEGYSVSREKKESFPLTVTSAQKNPTAFYLCASSIDNRVSIQYFGAGTRLSVL.